Listed here is a single TCR beta chain. No antigen is known for it. The roughly 120-subject validation cohort, separate from the roughly 670-subject first cohort, included the donors. Trimming took 0 bases from V and 6 from J, leaving 17 bases between them. Germline-derived CDR1 and CDR2 are MNHEY and SMNVEV (reference sequence). The CDR3 is 17 amino acids. The source of the sample is a study of cytomegalovirus exposure and HLA in healthy donors. Study results and limitations: The study recorded 150 to 200 TCR beta chains that were cytomegalovirus-associated. The CMV antigen specificity of a few CMV-associated chains was confirmed through in vitro analysis. The tendency of first-cohort TCR clusters to co-occur in the roughly 130 validation repertoires was the finding of a later analysis.

Method: immunoSEQ multiplex PCR; TCRdb's copy keeps in-frame clones and lacks some. The sample consists of 100,000 to 150,000 clones, about nine tenths of them appearing once. The receptor was isolated from a woman under 30 in good health and CMV-seronegative. The chain couples TRBV27 to TRBJ1-4; the D gene is possibly TRBD1 (5 bases). Source material: PBMCs. The CDR3 loop reads CASSLSPWQGGDEKLFF. The CDR3 region has the DNA TGTGCCAGCAGTTTATCCCCTTGGCAGGGAGGTGATGAAAAACTGTTTTTT.